The 5 T cell receptor beta chains below were found in one sample sequenced in a study of human T cells and chemical hapten exposure. TCRdb re-analysed the RACE reads in MiXCR, keeping a single row per CDR3 protein. The sample has a few hundred thousand distinct CDR3 sequences, more than 4.5% seen once. Time point: patch test 1, 2 weeks after DPC sensitization. Treatment specified: therapeutic diphenylcyclopropenone sensitization with weekly scalp DPC. The starting material was whole blood, obtained in connection with sensitization to the hapten diphenylcyclopropenone (DPC). These receptors were collected from a woman in her fifties or sixties with alopecia areata. Some clones in this sample may be carry-over from other donors' samples.

At least ten counts were recorded for this clonotype. The chain recombines TRBV15 with TRBJ2-1, with 9 bases lining up with TRBD2. V shed 0 bases and J 4 bases; nucleotides not matched to a gene: 4. The V gene's germline CDR1 is LNHNV and CDR2 YYDKDF (reference sequence). The CDR3 sequence is 16 residues long. The CDR3 here is CATSRDRTSAYNEQFF. The DNA of the CDR3 is TGTGCCACCAGCAGAGATAGGACTAGCGCATACAATGAGCAGTTCTTC. The full variable domain, its missing parts supplied by reference TRBV15 and TRBJ2-1, is DAMVIQNPRYQVTQFGKPVTLSCSQTLNHNVMYWYQQKSSQAPKLLFHYYDKDFNNEADTPDNFQSRRPNTSFCFLDIRSPGLGDTAMYLCATSRDRTSAYNEQFFGPGTRLTVL.

The chain uses TRBV7-9 and TRBJ2-2, with 8 bases that match TRBD1. Trimming removed 5 bases from V and 11 bases from J; junction bases left unmatched: 7. The CDR3 covers 13 residues. CDR1 and CDR2 from the germline V gene are SEHNR and FQNEAQ (reference sequence). The CDR3 sequence: CASSPQGARELFF. CDR3 sequence (DNA): TGTGCCAGCAGCCCGCAGGGGGCGCGAGAGCTGTTTTTT.

The rearrangement joins TRBV24-1 to TRBJ2-3; D call uncertain. Per the germline V gene, CDR1 is KGHDR and CDR2 is SFDVKD. The CDR3 totals 12 residues. V was trimmed by 4 bases and J by 10 bases, leaving 11 bases between them. In DNA, the CDR3 is TGTGCCACCAGTGACCCGCTTGAGTCGCAGTATTTT. As protein: CATSDPLESQYF.

This clonotype was seen repeatedly, ten times or more. The chain couples TRBV7-6 to TRBJ2-5, with D unclear. Germline loops: CDR1 SGHVS, CDR2 FNYEAQ. This CDR3 has 13 amino acids. The V end lost 5 bases, the J end lost 5 bases, and 12 bases lay between the germline ends. The CDR3 loop is CASSPNLGETQYF. The CDR3 DNA is TGTGCCAGCAGCCCGAACTTGGGGGAGACCCAGTACTTC.

In this sample, this clonotype turned up many times. The chain recombines TRBV6-4 with TRBJ2-7; D not resolved. The germline V gene encodes CDR1 MRHNA and CDR2 SNTAGT. The CDR3 consists of 17 residues. Trimming removed 0 bases at V and 0 bases at J, with 15 bases between. The CDR3 here is CASSDSKSGEPSYEQYF. The CDR3 DNA sequence: TGTGCCAGCAGTGACTCGAAATCCGGCGAACCCTCCTACGAGCAGTACTTC.